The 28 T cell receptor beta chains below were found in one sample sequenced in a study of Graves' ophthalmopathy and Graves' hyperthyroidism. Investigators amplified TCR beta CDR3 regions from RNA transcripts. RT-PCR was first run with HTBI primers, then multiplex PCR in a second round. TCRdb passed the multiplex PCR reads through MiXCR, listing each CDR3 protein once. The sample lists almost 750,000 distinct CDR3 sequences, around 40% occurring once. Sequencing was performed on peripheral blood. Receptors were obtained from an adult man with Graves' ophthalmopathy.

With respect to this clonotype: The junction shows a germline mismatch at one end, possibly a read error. The CDR3 sequence is CASSRRTGQGDYGYTF. The DNA of the CDR3 is TGTGCCAGCAGCCGCAGAACAGGACAGGGGGACTATGGCTACACCTTC. The J gene is TRBJ1-2, the V gene TRBV10-1; 10 nucleotides line up with TRBD1. CDR1 and CDR2 (germline): WNHNN, SYGVQD (reference sequence). This CDR3 is 16 amino acids long.

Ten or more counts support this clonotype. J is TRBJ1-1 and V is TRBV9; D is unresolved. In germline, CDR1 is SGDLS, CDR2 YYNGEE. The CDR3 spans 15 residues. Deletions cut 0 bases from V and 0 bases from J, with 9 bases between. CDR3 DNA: TGTGCCAGCAGCGTAGATGTCAGGATGAACACTGAAGCTTTCTTT. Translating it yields CASSVDVRMNTEAFF.

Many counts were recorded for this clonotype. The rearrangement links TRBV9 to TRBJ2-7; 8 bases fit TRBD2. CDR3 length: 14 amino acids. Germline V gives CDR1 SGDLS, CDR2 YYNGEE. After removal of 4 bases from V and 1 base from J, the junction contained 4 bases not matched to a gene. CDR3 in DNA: TGTGCCAGCAGCTCGGCGGGAGGATCCTACGAGCAGTACTTC. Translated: CASSSAGGSYEQYF.

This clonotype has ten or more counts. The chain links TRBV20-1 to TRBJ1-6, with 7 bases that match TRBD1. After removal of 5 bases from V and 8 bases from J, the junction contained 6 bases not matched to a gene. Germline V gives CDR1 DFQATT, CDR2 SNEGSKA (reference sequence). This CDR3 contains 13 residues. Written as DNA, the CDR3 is TGCAGTGCTGCTGGAGGGGGCGATTCACCCCTCCACTTT. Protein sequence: CSAAGGGDSPLHF.

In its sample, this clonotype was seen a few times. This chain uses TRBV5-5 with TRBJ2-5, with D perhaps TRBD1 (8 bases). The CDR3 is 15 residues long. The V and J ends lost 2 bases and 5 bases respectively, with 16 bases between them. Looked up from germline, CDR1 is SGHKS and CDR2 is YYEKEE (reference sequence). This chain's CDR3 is CASSFRGLGGETQYF. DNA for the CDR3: TGTGCCAGCAGCTTCAGGGGGCTCGGGGGGGAGACCCAGTACTTC.

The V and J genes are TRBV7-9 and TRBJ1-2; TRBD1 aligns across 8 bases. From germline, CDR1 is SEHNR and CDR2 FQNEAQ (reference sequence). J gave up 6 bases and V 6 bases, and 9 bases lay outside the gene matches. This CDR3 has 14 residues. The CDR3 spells CASRTPTGEHGYTF. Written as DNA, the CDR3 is TGTGCCAGCAGAACCCCGACAGGGGAACATGGCTACACCTTC. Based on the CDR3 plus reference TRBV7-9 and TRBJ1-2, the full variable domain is DTGVSQNPRHKITKRGQNVTFRCDPISEHNRLYWYRQTLGQGPEFLTYFQNEAQLEKSRLLSDRFSAERPKGSFSTLEIQRTEQGDSAMYLCASRTPTGEHGYTFGSGTRLTVV.

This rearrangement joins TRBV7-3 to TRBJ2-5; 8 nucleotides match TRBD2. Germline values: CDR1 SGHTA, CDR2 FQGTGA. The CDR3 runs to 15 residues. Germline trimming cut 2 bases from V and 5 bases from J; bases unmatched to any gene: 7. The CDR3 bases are TGTGCCAGCAGCTTACATGCGGGGGGCGTGGAGACCCAGTACTTC. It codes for CASSLHAGGVETQYF.

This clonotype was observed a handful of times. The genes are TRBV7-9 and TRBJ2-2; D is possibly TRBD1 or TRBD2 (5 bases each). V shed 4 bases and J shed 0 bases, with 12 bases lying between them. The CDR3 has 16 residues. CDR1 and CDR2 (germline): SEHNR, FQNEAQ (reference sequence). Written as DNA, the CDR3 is TGTGCCAGCAGCTGGCCGGGACGGACGAACACCGGGGAGCTGTTTTTT. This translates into CASSWPGRTNTGELFF.

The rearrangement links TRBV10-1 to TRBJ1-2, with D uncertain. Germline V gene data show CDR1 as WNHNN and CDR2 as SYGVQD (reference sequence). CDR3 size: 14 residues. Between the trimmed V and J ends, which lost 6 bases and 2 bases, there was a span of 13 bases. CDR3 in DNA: TGCGCCAGCAGAGTCCGCGGGATAAACTATGGCTACACCTTC. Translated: CASRVRGINYGYTF.

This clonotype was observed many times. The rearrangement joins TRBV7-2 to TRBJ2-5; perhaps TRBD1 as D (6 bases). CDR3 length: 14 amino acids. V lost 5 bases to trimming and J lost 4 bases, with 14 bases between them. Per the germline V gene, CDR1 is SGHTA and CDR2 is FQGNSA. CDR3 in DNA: TGTGCCAGCAGCCCGGACAGCTACCTAGAGACCCAGTACTTC. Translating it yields CASSPDSYLETQYF.

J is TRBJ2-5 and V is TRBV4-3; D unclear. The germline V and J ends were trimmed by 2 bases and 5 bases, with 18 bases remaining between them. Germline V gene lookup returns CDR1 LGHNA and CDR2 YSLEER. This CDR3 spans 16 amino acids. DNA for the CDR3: TGCGCCAGCAGCCAACTCCGGAGCGAGATCCCGGAGACCCAGTACTTC. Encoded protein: CASSQLRSEIPETQYF.

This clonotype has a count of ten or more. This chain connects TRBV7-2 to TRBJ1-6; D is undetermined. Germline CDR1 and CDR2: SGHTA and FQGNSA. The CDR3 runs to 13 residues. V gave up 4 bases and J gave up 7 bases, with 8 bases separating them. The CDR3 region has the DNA TGTGCCAGCAGCTGGACGGGAAATTCACCCCTCCACTTT. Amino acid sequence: CASSWTGNSPLHF.

The CDR3 is CATSRGTFNYGYTF. The DNA of the CDR3 is TGTGCCACCAGCAGAGGTACATTCAACTATGGCTACACCTTC. The chain links TRBV15 to TRBJ1-2; D is unresolved. Between the trimmed V and J ends, which lost 1 base and 2 bases, there was a span of 8 bases. This CDR3 is built from 14 residues. Germline V gives CDR1 LNHNV, CDR2 YYDKDF (reference sequence).

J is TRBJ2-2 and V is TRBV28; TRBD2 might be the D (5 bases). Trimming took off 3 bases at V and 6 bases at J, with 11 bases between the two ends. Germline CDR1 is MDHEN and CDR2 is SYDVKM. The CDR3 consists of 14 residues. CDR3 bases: TGTGCCAGCAGTTTGGCTAGCCGGGCCGGGGAGCTGTTTTTT. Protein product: CASSLASRAGELFF.

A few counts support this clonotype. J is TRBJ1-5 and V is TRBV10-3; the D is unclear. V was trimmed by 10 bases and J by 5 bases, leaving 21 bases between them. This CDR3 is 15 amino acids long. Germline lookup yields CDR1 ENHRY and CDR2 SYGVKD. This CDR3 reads CASRSTTGWHQPQHF. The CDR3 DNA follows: TGTGCCAGCAGATCAACCACCGGCTGGCATCAGCCCCAGCATTTT.

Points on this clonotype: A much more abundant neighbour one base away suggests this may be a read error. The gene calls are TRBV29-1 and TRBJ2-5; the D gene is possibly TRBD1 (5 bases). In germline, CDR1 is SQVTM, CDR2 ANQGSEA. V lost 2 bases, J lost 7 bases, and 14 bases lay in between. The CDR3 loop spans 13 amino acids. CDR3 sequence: CSVEYSGKGTQYF. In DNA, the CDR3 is TGCAGCGTTGAATATTCAGGGAAGGGGACCCAGTACTTC.

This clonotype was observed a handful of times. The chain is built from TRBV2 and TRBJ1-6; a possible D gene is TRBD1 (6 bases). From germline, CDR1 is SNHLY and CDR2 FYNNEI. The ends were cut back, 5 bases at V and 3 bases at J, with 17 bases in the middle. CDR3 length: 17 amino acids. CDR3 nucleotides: TGTGCCAGCAGTCCTCACCGAAGACAGGTCTATAATTCACCCCTCCACTTT. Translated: CASSPHRRQVYNSPLHF.

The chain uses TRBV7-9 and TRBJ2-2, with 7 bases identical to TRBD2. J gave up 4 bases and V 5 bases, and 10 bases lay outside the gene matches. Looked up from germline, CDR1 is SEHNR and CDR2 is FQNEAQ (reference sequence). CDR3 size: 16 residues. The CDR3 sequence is CASSRSGVLTTGELFF. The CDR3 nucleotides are TGTGCCAGCAGCCGAAGCGGGGTGCTGACCACCGGGGAGCTGTTTTTT.

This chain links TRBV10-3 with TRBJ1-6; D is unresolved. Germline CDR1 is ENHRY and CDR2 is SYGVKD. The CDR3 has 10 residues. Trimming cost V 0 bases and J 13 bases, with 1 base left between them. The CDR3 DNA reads TGTGCCATCAGTGAGTCGCCCCTCCACTTT. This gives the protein CAISESPLHF.

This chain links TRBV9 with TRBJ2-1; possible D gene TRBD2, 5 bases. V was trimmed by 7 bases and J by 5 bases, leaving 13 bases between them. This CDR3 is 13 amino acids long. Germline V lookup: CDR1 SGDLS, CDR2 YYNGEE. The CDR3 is CASSSRGDNEQFF. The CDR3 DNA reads TGTGCCAGCTCTAGCAGAGGAGACAATGAGCAGTTCTTC.

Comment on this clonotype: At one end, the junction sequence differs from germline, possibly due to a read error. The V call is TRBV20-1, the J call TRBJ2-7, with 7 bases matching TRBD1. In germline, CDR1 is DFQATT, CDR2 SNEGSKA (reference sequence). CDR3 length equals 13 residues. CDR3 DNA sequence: TGCAGTGCTGGCCGGACAGGAGTCTACGGGCAGTACTTC. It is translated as CSAGRTGVYGQYF.

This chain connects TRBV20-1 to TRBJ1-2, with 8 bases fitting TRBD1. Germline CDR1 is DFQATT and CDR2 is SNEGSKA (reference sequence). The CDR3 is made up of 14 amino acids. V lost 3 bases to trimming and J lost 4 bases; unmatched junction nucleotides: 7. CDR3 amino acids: CSASSRTGPYGYTF. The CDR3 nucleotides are TGCAGTGCTAGTTCCCGGACAGGGCCCTATGGCTACACCTTC.

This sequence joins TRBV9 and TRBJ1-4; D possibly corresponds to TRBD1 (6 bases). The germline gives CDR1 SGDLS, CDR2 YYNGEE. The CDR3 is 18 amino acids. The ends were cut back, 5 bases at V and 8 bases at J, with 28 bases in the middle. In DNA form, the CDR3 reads TGTGCCAGCAGTTACCTAATCTTCGGGGACAACGGACAGGAAAAACTGTTTTTT. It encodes CASSYLIFGDNGQEKLFF.

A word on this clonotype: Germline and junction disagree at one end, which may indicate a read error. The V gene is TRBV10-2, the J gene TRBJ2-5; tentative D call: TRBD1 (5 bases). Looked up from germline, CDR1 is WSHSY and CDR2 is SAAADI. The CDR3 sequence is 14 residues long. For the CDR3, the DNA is TGTGCCAGCAGCCCACCAGGGTCCCAAGAGACCCAGTACTTC. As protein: CASSPPGSQETQYF.

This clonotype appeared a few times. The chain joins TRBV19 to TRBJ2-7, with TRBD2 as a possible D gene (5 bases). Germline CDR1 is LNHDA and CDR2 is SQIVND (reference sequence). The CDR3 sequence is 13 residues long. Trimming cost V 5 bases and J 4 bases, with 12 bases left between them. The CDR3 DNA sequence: TGTGCCAGTAGTTACATTGAGGGTTACGAGCAGTACTTC. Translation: CASSYIEGYEQYF.

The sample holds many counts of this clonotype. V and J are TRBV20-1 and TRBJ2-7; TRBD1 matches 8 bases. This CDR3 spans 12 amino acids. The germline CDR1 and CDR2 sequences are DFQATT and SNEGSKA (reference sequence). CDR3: CSPSGTGYEQYF. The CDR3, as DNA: TGCAGCCCGTCCGGGACAGGCTACGAGCAGTACTTC.

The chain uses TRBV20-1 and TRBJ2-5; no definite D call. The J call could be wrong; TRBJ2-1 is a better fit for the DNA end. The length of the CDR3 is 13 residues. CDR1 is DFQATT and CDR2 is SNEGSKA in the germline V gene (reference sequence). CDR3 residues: CSARDGRYDEQFF. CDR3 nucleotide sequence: TGCAGTGCTAGAGATGGGCGGTACGATGAGCAGTTCTTC.

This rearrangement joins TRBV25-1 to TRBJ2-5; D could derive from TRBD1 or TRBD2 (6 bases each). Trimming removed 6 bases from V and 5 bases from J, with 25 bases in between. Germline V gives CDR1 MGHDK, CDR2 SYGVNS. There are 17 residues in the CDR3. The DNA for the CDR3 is TGTGCCAGCAGCGTCCCTAGGGGGGCGAAGGGAAGGGAGACCCAGTACTTC. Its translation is CASSVPRGAKGRETQYF.